This note documents a single TCR beta chain sequence. The table came from immunoSEQ multiplex PCR; TCRdb's copy has only in-frame clones and leaves some out. This table holds tens of thousands of clones, approximately 90% found once. This specimen belongs to a study of blood T cell repertoires in COVID-19. Study summary: The United States, Italy and Spain provided the acute and convalescent COVID-19 samples.

V was clipped by 1 base and J by 0 bases, with 5 bases between them. The germline gives CDR1 SGHTS, CDR2 YDEGEE. The CDR3 is 14 amino acids. The clonotype comes from a man in his sixties with acute or convalescent COVID-19. The gene calls are TRBV5-8 and TRBJ1-5, with TRBD1 as a possible D gene (5 bases). Specimen: peripheral blood. The CDR3 loop reads CASSLQGSNQPQHF. CDR3 nucleotides: TGTGCCAGCAGCTTGCAGGGTAGCAATCAGCCCCAGCATTTT.